This entry describes one T cell receptor (beta chain). The antigen is unknown. A much larger clonotype is one base distant, so this may be a read error. This sample is part of a study of breast tumors, draining lymph nodes, adjacent tissues. Study outcomes and limitations: Findings are consistent with lymph node origin and intratumoral expansion of most tumor T cells.

V was clipped by 0 bases and J by 2 bases; unmatched bases: 13. Germline V gene data show CDR1 as SGHTA and CDR2 as FQGNSA. This CDR3 region has 19 residues. Breast cancer patients provided tissue from their axillary draining lymph nodes. Each CDR3 protein is one row after TCRdb ran MiXCR on the multiplex PCR reads. The profile shows around 250,000 distinct CDR3 sequences, less than 45% of them singletons. The receptor was isolated from a female donor with breast cancer. Some clones in this sample may be carry-over from other donors' samples. The genes are TRBV7-2 and TRBJ2-7, with 10 bases that match TRBD2. The sequencing sample was made of axillary lymph node tissue. CDR3 loop: CASSLAGTSDSRSPYEQYF. Here the CDR3 DNA reads TGTGCCAGCAGCTTAGCAGGGACTAGCGACAGTAGGAGCCCCTACGAGCAGTACTTC.